The 27 T cell receptor beta chains below all came from one sample that was sequenced in a study of T-cell reconstitution after alpha-beta-depleted transplantation in children. During its preparation, the TCRbeta library received unique molecular identifiers. TCRdb ran MiXCR on the PCR reads and lists one entry per CDR3 protein. Of 300,000 to 400,000 distinct CDR3 sequences in the sample, 13% were seen once. The sample was PBMCs, taken from the stem cell graft. Receptors originate from a human donor who donated a stem cell graft to a child with Fanconi anemia.

This clonotype was seen ten or more times. The chain combines TRBV12-3 or TRBV12-4 with TRBJ1-2; D is undetermined. Trimming took 4 bases from V and 6 from J, leaving 15 bases between them. CDR3 length: 14 residues. CDR3 loop: CASSWRMASDGYTF. The CDR3 region has the DNA TGTGCCAGCAGTTGGCGGATGGCTTCCGATGGCTACACCTTC.

This clonotype was seen repeatedly, ten times or more. CDR3 sequence: CASSPPGLLHREQFF. The CDR3 DNA reads as TGTGCCAGCAGCCCCCCCGGTCTCCTCCACCGTGAGCAGTTCTTC. This chain links TRBV3-1 with TRBJ2-1; no definite D call. This CDR3 contains 15 residues. Trimming removed 4 bases at V and 9 bases at J, with 19 bases between. Germline values: CDR1 LGHDT, CDR2 YNNKEL (reference sequence).

The chain links TRBV6-2 or TRBV6-3 to TRBJ2-1; D gene ambiguous. V was trimmed by 0 bases and J by 12 bases, leaving 9 bases between them. This CDR3 has 12 residues. In germline, CDR1 is MNHEY, CDR2 SVGEGT. CDR3 residues: CASSYSRSTQFF. The CDR3 coding sequence is TGTGCCAGCAGTTACTCGAGGAGTACGCAGTTCTTC.

This clonotype has just a few counts. The chain couples TRBV7-9 to TRBJ2-2; perhaps TRBD1 as D (6 bases). CDR3 length equals 15 residues. Germline lookup yields CDR1 SEHNR and CDR2 FQNEAQ (reference sequence). Trimming took 2 bases from V and 2 from J, leaving 9 bases between them. The DNA of the CDR3 is TGTGCCAGCAGCTTACCCAGGGGTAACACCGGGGAGCTGTTTTTT. It specifies CASSLPRGNTGELFF.

In this sample, this clonotype turned up many times. The chain employs TRBV4-3 and TRBJ2-3; TRBD1 might be the D (6 bases). The CDR3 is made up of 16 amino acids. The V end was cut by 3 bases, the J end by 4 bases, with 17 bases between. Germline V gene sequence: CDR1 LGHNA, CDR2 YSLEER. The CDR3 DNA sequence: TGCGCCAGCAGCCACGACACAGGGAGTATCGCAGATACGCAGTATTTT. Its translation is CASSHDTGSIADTQYF.

This chain joins TRBV20-1 and TRBJ1-1; D not resolved. The CDR3 is 13 residues long. Per germline, CDR1 DFQATT and CDR2 SNEGSKA (reference sequence). V lost 3 bases and J lost 4, with 12 bases in between. The CDR3 DNA follows: TGCAGTGCTAGTCGAGGGATTGGCACTGAAGCTTTCTTT. Amino acid sequence: CSASRGIGTEAFF.

The V gene is TRBV20-1, the J gene TRBJ2-4; D remains ambiguous. The CDR3 is 13 amino acids. Trimming stripped 7 bases from V and 0 bases from J, with 10 bases between. Germline V lookup: CDR1 DFQATT, CDR2 SNEGSKA (reference sequence). The CDR3 nucleotides are TGCAGTGGGTGGGCGCTAGCCAAAAACATTCAGTACTTC. It codes for CSGWALAKNIQYF.

This chain uses TRBV7-9 with TRBJ2-3, with 9 bases lining up with TRBD2. From germline, CDR1 is SEHNR and CDR2 FQNEAQ (reference sequence). Germline trimming cut 3 bases from V and 2 bases from J; bases unmatched to any gene: 6. The CDR3 totals 16 residues. CDR3 DNA sequence: TGTGCCAGCAGCTTTGAGCGGGGGGCCATCACAGATACGCAGTATTTT. Amino acid sequence: CASSFERGAITDTQYF.

This sequence joins TRBV7-9 and TRBJ1-2, with TRBD1 as a possible D gene (5 bases). The CDR3 sequence is 15 residues long. CDR1 and CDR2 from the germline V gene are SEHNR and FQNEAQ (reference sequence). Trimming removed 1 base from V and 5 bases from J, with 14 bases in between. The CDR3 coding sequence is TGTGCCAGCAGCTTAGGCGGGACGGCCACATATGGCTACACCTTC. This encodes CASSLGGTATYGYTF.

The chain has TRBV9 and TRBJ1-4, with unresolved D. This CDR3 has 14 residues. Trimming took 4 bases from V and 8 from J, leaving 15 bases between them. The germline V gene encodes CDR1 SGDLS and CDR2 YYNGEE. CDR3 region: CASSSDPVMEKLFF. The CDR3 DNA reads as TGTGCCAGCAGCTCGGACCCTGTGATGGAAAAACTGTTTTTT.

This clonotype was picked up many times. The chain uses TRBV7-2 and TRBJ1-5; D unresolved. Between the trimmed V and J ends, which lost 5 bases and 4 bases, there was a span of 15 bases. Germline V gene lookup returns CDR1 SGHTA and CDR2 FQGNSA. The CDR3 is 15 amino acids. The CDR3 loop is CASSQTPGLNQPQHF. CDR3 nucleotide sequence: TGTGCCAGCAGCCAGACACCGGGTTTAAATCAGCCCCAGCATTTT.

This clonotype was seen a few times. The chain links TRBV9 to TRBJ2-1; either TRBD1 or TRBD2 may supply D (6 bases each). The CDR3 extends over 16 amino acids. With 0 bases removed from V and 4 bases from J, the gap between germline ends came to 14 bases. CDR1 and CDR2 (germline): SGDLS, YYNGEE. The CDR3 is CASSVAIGGLYNEQFF. The CDR3, as DNA: TGTGCCAGCAGCGTAGCTATAGGGGGGCTTTACAATGAGCAGTTCTTC.

This clonotype was counted ten times or more. The chain recombines TRBV6-1 with TRBJ2-1, with 8 bases that match TRBD1. This CDR3 comprises 15 residues. V was pared by 6 bases and J by 6 bases, with 10 bases of the junction left unmatched. The germline V gene has CDR1 MNHNS and CDR2 SASEGT. The CDR3 spells CASSLGQGWVNEQFF. Here the CDR3 DNA reads TGTGCCAGCAGCCTCGGACAGGGTTGGGTCAATGAGCAGTTCTTC.

In its sample, this clonotype was seen a few times. The chain recombines TRBV7-2 with TRBJ2-5; a possible D gene is TRBD2 (5 bases). The CDR3 loop spans 15 amino acids. V was pared by 2 bases and J by 0 bases, with 10 bases between. Germline-derived CDR1 and CDR2 are SGHTA and FQGNSA. CDR3 residues: CASSLKAADQETQYF. The CDR3 coding sequence is TGTGCCAGCAGCTTAAAAGCGGCCGACCAAGAGACCCAGTACTTC. Full variable domain (rest looked up from reference TRBV7-2 and TRBJ2-5): GAGVSQSPSNKVTEKGKDVELRCDPISGHTALYWYRQSLGQGLEFLIYFQGNSAPDKSGLPSDRFSAERTGGSVSTLTIQRTQQEDSAVYLCASSLKAADQETQYFGPGTRLLVL.

The genes are TRBV2 and TRBJ2-2, with D uncertain. V lost 8 bases to trimming and J lost 6 bases, with 16 bases between them. CDR3 length: 14 amino acids. Germline CDR1 is SNHLY and CDR2 is FYNNEI. DNA of the CDR3: TGTGCCAGCGGCTTTATTCGGAAGGCCGGGGAGCTGTTTTTT. Translated, it gives CASGFIRKAGELFF. The entire variable domain, with the rest obtained from reference TRBV2 and TRBJ2-2, is as follows: EPEVTQTPSHQVTQMGQEVILRCVPISNHLYFYWYRQILGQKVEFLVSFYNNEISEKSEIFDDQFSVERPDGSNFTLKIRSTKLEDSAMYFCASGFIRKAGELFFGEGSRLTVL.

This clonotype turned up a few times. The rearrangement joins TRBV12-3 or TRBV12-4 to TRBJ2-5; unclear D gene. V shed 2 bases and J shed 4 bases, with 11 bases lying between them. The CDR3 is 14 residues long. The DNA of the CDR3 is TGTGCCAGCAGTTTAAGGGTCGTTCGAGAGACCCAGTACTTC. Translation gives CASSLRVVRETQYF.

This clonotype appeared a few times. The chain combines TRBV4-3 with TRBJ1-1, with D possibly matching TRBD1 (5 bases). Between the trimmed V and J ends, which lost 2 bases and 10 bases, there was a span of 17 bases. This CDR3 spans 14 amino acids. Germline CDR1 and CDR2: LGHNA and YSLEER. CDR3 residues: CASSQLDDGTVAFF. Here the CDR3 DNA reads TGCGCCAGCAGCCAACTGGATGACGGGACCGTAGCTTTCTTT.

The chain combines TRBV2 with TRBJ2-2; possibly TRBD1 for D (6 bases). Germline V gene sequence: CDR1 SNHLY, CDR2 FYNNEI. The CDR3 is 15 residues long. Trimming removed 7 bases from V and 6 bases from J, with 18 bases in between. CDR3 coding DNA: TGTGCCAGCACCCCCCTTGGGGGCGGATCCGGGGAGCTGTTTTTT. Its translation: CASTPLGGGSGELFF.

This clonotype appeared many times. Here the CDR3 DNA reads TGTGCCAGCAGCTTCGGGAATCAGCCCCAGCATTTT. Amino acids: CASSFGNQPQHF. The rearrangement joins TRBV7-9 to TRBJ1-5, with D hard to call. V shed 3 bases and J shed 4 bases, with 4 bases lying between them. The CDR3 extends over 12 amino acids. Germline V gene sequence: CDR1 SEHNR, CDR2 FQNEAQ (reference sequence). The variable domain in full, with the rest retrieved from reference TRBV7-9 and TRBJ1-5, is DTGVSQNPRHKITKRGQNVTFRCDPISEHNRLYWYRQTLGQGPEFLTYFQNEAQLEKSRLLSDRFSAERPKGSFSTLEIQRTEQGDSAMYLCASSFGNQPQHFGDGTRLSIL.

This clonotype was seen a handful of times. The chain uses TRBV4-1 and TRBJ2-7; D is unclear. The CDR3 length is 14 residues. Germline CDR1 and CDR2: MGHRA and YSYEKL. Trimming removed 0 bases from V and 2 bases from J, with 8 bases in between. CDR3 DNA: TGCGCCAGCAGCCAAGACAGTAACACCTACGAGCAGTACTTC. This sequence encodes CASSQDSNTYEQYF.

The sample holds a few counts of this clonotype. The genes are TRBV5-1 and TRBJ2-2; D is undetermined. The V end lost 6 bases, the J end lost 0 bases, and 12 bases lay between the germline ends. The length of the CDR3 is 15 residues. CDR1 is SGHRS, CDR2 YFSETQ, per germline. CDR3 protein: CASKEGPTNTGELFF. The CDR3 DNA is TGCGCCAGCAAAGAAGGGCCGACGAACACCGGGGAGCTGTTTTTT.

This clonotype was seen at least ten times. The chain combines TRBV6-2 or TRBV6-3 with TRBJ2-2, with TRBD1 matching over 10 bases. Germline V gene data show CDR1 as MNHEY and CDR2 as SVGEGT. V shed 4 bases, J shed 7 bases, and the junction held 12 bases outside the gene matches. The CDR3 runs to 17 residues. Written as DNA, the CDR3 is TGTGCCAGCAGTTTCGTGTTACCGGGACAGGGGATCGGGGAGCTGTTTTTT. It translates to CASSFVLPGQGIGELFF.

This clonotype was seen repeatedly, ten times or more. The chain recombines TRBV27 with TRBJ1-1, with D tentatively TRBD1 (5 bases). Germline CDR1 is MNHEY and CDR2 is SMNVEV (reference sequence). This CDR3 contains 15 residues. Between the trimmed V and J ends, which lost 2 bases and 4 bases, there was a span of 14 bases. Here the CDR3 DNA reads TGTGCCAGCAGTTTAAATGCGGGGCTTCGCACTGAAGCTTTCTTT. Protein: CASSLNAGLRTEAFF.

This clonotype was recorded many times. This rearrangement joins TRBV29-1 to TRBJ2-1; 14 bases line up with TRBD2. The CDR3 spans 14 residues. The ends lost 4 bases at V and 12 bases at J; junction bases unmatched: 8. CDR1 SQVTM and CDR2 ANQGSEA come from the germline V gene. CDR3 nucleotide sequence: TGCAGCGTTGGGGGACTAGCGGGGGATCTGGGGCAGTTCTTC. It translates to CSVGGLAGDLGQFF.

This clonotype was observed at least ten times. The V gene is TRBV18, the J gene TRBJ2-3; D uncertain. The germline CDR1 and CDR2 sequences are KGHSH and LQKENI. The CDR3 has 13 amino acids. V lost 3 bases, J lost 8 bases, and 12 bases lay in between. DNA of the CDR3: TGTGCCAGCTCACCTCCCGCATACGGTACGCAGTATTTT. Translated, it gives CASSPPAYGTQYF.

V is TRBV5-1 and J is TRBJ2-7, with 7 positions matching TRBD1. Trimming at V came to 3 bases and at J to 3 bases, leaving 9 bases not matched to a gene. This CDR3 comprises 15 residues. Germline assignment: CDR1 SGHRS and CDR2 YFSETQ. The CDR3 loop is CASSSTGTLVYEQYF. DNA of the CDR3: TGCGCCAGCAGCTCGACAGGGACATTAGTCTACGAGCAGTACTTC.

This clonotype was counted between two and nine times. The V gene is TRBV29-1, the J gene TRBJ2-3, with 14 bases fitting TRBD2. This CDR3 comprises 15 residues. Per the germline V gene, CDR1 is SQVTM and CDR2 is ANQGSEA. V lost 1 base and J lost 5; bases outside the gene matches: 2. The CDR3 loop is CSVEGLAGGIDTQYF. DNA of the CDR3: TGCAGCGTTGAAGGACTAGCGGGGGGGATAGATACGCAGTATTTT.